These 18 T cell receptor beta chains came from one sample sequenced in a study of somatic mutations in cytotoxic T cells in rheumatoid arthritis. This table comes from immunoSEQ multiplex PCR, and its TCRdb copy is limited to in-frame clones, with some not included. There are some 20,000 clones in the sample; 85% to 90% occur only once, and under 20% lies in the top ten. Sequencing was done on a sample of CD8+ T cells sorted from blood. All receptors derive from a woman between 50 and 59 years old in good health.

The V gene is TRBV28, the J gene TRBJ1-4; D unclear. V gave up 6 bases and J gave up 5 bases, with 10 bases separating them. Germline V gene data show CDR1 as MDHEN and CDR2 as SYDVKM. The CDR3 totals 13 residues. As DNA, the CDR3 is TGTGCCAGCAGCCGGGGTCCCAATGAAAAACTGTTTTTT. Its protein is CASSRGPNEKLFF.

This sequence joins TRBV4-1 and TRBJ1-4; D is unresolved. The CDR3 spans 14 residues. V lost 5 bases and J lost 7, with 14 bases in between. Per germline, CDR1 MGHRA and CDR2 YSYEKL. This CDR3 reads CASSGTDPGEKLFF. The CDR3 nucleotides are TGCGCCAGCAGCGGCACCGACCCGGGTGAAAAACTGTTTTTT.

A remark on this clone: Other DNA sequences of this sample code for an identical CDR3. V gene TRBV7-9 combines with J gene TRBJ1-1, with D unclear. The CDR3 covers 12 residues. The germline V gene encodes CDR1 SEHNR and CDR2 FQNEAQ (reference sequence). The V and J ends lost 5 bases and 5 bases respectively, with 9 bases between them. The CDR3 is CASSPGGTEAFF. Here the CDR3 DNA reads TGTGCCAGCAGCCCCGGCGGAACTGAAGCTTTCTTT.

The rearrangement links TRBV4-2 to TRBJ2-3; TRBD2 matches 11 bases. Germline CDR1 and CDR2: LGHNA and YNFKEQ. There are 14 residues in the CDR3. After removal of 7 bases from V and 6 bases from J, the junction contained 6 bases not matched to a gene. CDR3 in amino acids: CASTLAGGQDTQYF. CDR3 bases: TGTGCCAGCACCTTAGCGGGGGGGCAGGATACGCAGTATTTT.

The genes are TRBV6-5 and TRBJ2-7; D may be TRBD1 (5 bases). The CDR3 is made up of 13 amino acids. V was shortened by 4 bases and J by 5 bases, with 12 bases between the two germline ends. Germline CDR1 reads MNHEY; CDR2 reads SVGAGI. The CDR3 loop reads CASSSQTENEQYF. The CDR3, as DNA: TGTGCCAGCAGTTCCCAGACAGAAAACGAGCAGTACTTC.

J is TRBJ1-1 and V is TRBV7-5. TRBV7-5 is a documented pseudogene. CDR3 length: 11 residues. DNA of the CDR3: TGTGCCAGAAGCTTAGTTGGGGTGGCTTTCTTT. It translates to CARSLVGVAFF.

The chain employs TRBV5-1 and TRBJ1-5; the D gene is possibly TRBD1 (5 bases). V was pared by 6 bases and J by 3 bases, with 13 bases between. The germline gives CDR1 SGHRS, CDR2 YFSETQ. The CDR3 length is 14 residues. CDR3 nucleotide sequence: TGCGCCAGCAAGGAAGGAGGGGACAATCAGCCCCAGCATTTT. This gives the protein CASKEGGDNQPQHF.

This clone has a handful of counts. The V gene is TRBV5-1, the J gene TRBJ2-7; 12 nucleotides agree with TRBD1. Unmatched junction bases numbered 6, after V lost 3 bases and J lost 5 bases. The CDR3 loop spans 15 amino acids. Per the germline V gene, CDR1 is SGHRS and CDR2 is YFSETQ. CDR3 sequence (DNA): TGCGCCAGCAGCTGGGGGACAGGGGGCGTGAACGAGCAGTACTTC. It yields the protein CASSWGTGGVNEQYF. Together with reference TRBV5-1 and TRBJ2-7, the CDR3 gives the full variable domain: KAGVTQTPRYLIKTRGQQVTLSCSPISGHRSVSWYQQTPGQGLQFLFEYFSETQRNKGNFPGRFSGRQFSNSRSEMNVSTLELGDSALYLCASSWGTGGVNEQYFGPGTRLTVT.

This clone was seen a single time. The gene calls are TRBV9 and TRBJ1-2; D not resolved. Trimming shortened V by 0 bases and J by 2 bases, and 8 bases separated the two germline ends. CDR3 length: 14 amino acids. CDR1 and CDR2 (germline): SGDLS, YYNGEE. CDR3 protein: CASSVGAGNYGYTF. CDR3 DNA sequence: TGTGCCAGCAGCGTAGGCGCAGGAAACTATGGCTACACCTTC.

V is TRBV20-1 and J is TRBJ2-7; D is possibly TRBD2 (5 bases). Germline V gene lookup returns CDR1 DFQATT and CDR2 SNEGSKA (reference sequence). CDR3 size: 11 residues. Trimming shortened V by 1 base and J by 11 bases, and 12 bases separated the two germline ends. The CDR3 region has the DNA TGCAGTGCTAGAGGCACCTTGGAGGAGTACTTC. This gives the protein CSARGTLEEYF.

By share, this clone ranks as large. This chain links TRBV11-2 with TRBJ2-5, with TRBD2 matching 7 bases. Trimming cost V 3 bases and J 4 bases; bases outside gene matches: 5. The germline CDR1 and CDR2 sequences are SGHAT and FQNNGV. CDR3 size: 14 residues. CDR3 in DNA: TGTGCCAGCAGCTTTTGGGGGGGGAGAGAGACCCAGTACTTC. It translates to CASSFWGGRETQYF. The entire variable domain, with the rest obtained from reference TRBV11-2 and TRBJ2-5, is as follows: EAGVAQSPRYKIIEKRQSVAFWCNPISGHATLYWYQQILGQGPKLLIQFQNNGVVDDSQLPKDRFSAERLKGVDSTLKIQPAKLEDSAVYLCASSFWGGRETQYFGPGTRLLVL.

The chain uses TRBV2 and TRBJ2-5; no reliable D call. This CDR3 has 18 amino acids. Per the germline V gene, CDR1 is SNHLY and CDR2 is FYNNEI. V dropped 3 bases and J dropped 3 bases, with 23 bases sitting between them. DNA of the CDR3: TGTGCCAGCAGTGACAAGGCAGTGCCGAGTAGATCCGAAGAGACCCAGTACTTC. Translated, it gives CASSDKAVPSRSEETQYF.

This clone showed up just once. Other DNA sequences of this sample code for an identical CDR3. The CDR3 DNA follows: TGTGCCACCAGCGGACCACGGGACGGATACGAGCAGTACTTC. This gives the protein CATSGPRDGYEQYF. This sequence joins TRBV15 and TRBJ2-7; perhaps D is TRBD1 or TRBD2 (5 bases each). Germline V lookup: CDR1 LNHNV, CDR2 YYDKDF (reference sequence). The CDR3 is 14 residues long. V was cut by 5 bases and J by 4 bases, with 15 bases left in between.

The genes are TRBV7-6 and TRBJ1-3; 8 positions match TRBD1. V lost 7 bases, J lost 1 base, and 3 bases stayed unmatched. Per germline, CDR1 SGHVS and CDR2 FNYEAQ. The CDR3 runs to 14 residues. CDR3 nucleotides: TGTGCCAGCACCGACAGGGGATCTGGAAACACCATATATTTT. It translates to CASTDRGSGNTIYF.

This clone is a singleton in its sample. CDR3 residues: CASSLVSGETQYF. CDR3 in DNA: TGTGCCAGCAGCTTAGTATCCGGGGAGACCCAGTACTTC. V usage is TRBV7-2 and J usage is TRBJ2-5; D unresolved. The V and J ends lost 1 base and 5 bases respectively, with 8 bases between them. The CDR3 length is 13 residues. In germline, CDR1 is SGHTA, CDR2 FQGNSA. The full variable domain, completed using reference TRBV7-2 and TRBJ2-5, is GAGVSQSPSNKVTEKGKDVELRCDPISGHTALYWYRQSLGQGLEFLIYFQGNSAPDKSGLPSDRFSAERTGGSVSTLTIQRTQQEDSAVYLCASSLVSGETQYFGPGTRLLVL.

This chain links TRBV4-2 with TRBJ1-4; TRBD1 is a possible D gene (5 bases). Trimming took off 0 bases at V and 3 bases at J, with 14 bases between the two ends. The CDR3 contains 17 residues. In germline, CDR1 is LGHNA, CDR2 YNFKEQ. The CDR3 DNA is TGTGCCAGCAGCCAAGAAAGTCAGGGCCACTCTAATGAAAAACTGTTTTTT. The encoded protein is CASSQESQGHSNEKLFF.

A single count supports this clone. This sequence joins TRBV7-2 and TRBJ2-7; D is uncertain. Looked up from germline, CDR1 is SGHTA and CDR2 is FQGNSA. CDR3 length: 15 residues. V was shortened by 1 base and J by 3 bases, with 13 bases between the two germline ends. This CDR3 reads CASSLEGFPYYEQYV. CDR3 bases: TGTGCCAGCAGCTTAGAAGGGTTCCCCTACTACGAGCAGTACGTC.

This chain connects TRBV11-2 to TRBJ2-3, with TRBD1 identical over 10 bases. J was trimmed by 6 bases and V by 0 bases; bases with no gene match: 9. The CDR3 consists of 17 residues. Germline lookup yields CDR1 SGHAT and CDR2 FQNNGV. The CDR3 nucleotides read TGTGCCAGCAGCTTAGATCGGACAGGGGGTAAAGGGGATACGCAGTATTTT. Encoded protein: CASSLDRTGGKGDTQYF. The complete variable domain, with remaining parts taken from reference TRBV11-2 and TRBJ2-3, reads EAGVAQSPRYKIIEKRQSVAFWCNPISGHATLYWYQQILGQGPKLLIQFQNNGVVDDSQLPKDRFSAERLKGVDSTLKIQPAKLEDSAVYLCASSLDRTGGKGDTQYFGPGTRLTVL.